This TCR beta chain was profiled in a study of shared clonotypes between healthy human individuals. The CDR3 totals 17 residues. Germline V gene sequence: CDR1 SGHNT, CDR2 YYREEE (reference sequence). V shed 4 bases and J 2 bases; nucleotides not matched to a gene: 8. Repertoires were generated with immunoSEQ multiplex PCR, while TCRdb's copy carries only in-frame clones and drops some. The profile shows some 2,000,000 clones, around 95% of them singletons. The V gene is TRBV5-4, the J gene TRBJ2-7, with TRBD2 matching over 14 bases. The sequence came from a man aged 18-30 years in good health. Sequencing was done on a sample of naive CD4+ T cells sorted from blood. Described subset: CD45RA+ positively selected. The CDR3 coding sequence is TGTGCCAGCAGCCCCGGGACTAGCGGGAGTGTGGCCTACGAGCAGTACTTC. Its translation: CASSPGTSGSVAYEQYF. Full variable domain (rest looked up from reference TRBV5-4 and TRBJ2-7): ETGVTQSPTHLIKTRGQQVTLRCSSQSGHNTVSWYQQALGQGPQFIFQYYREEENGRGNFPPRFSGLQFPNYSSELNVNALELDDSALYLCASSPGTSGSVAYEQYFGPGTRLTVT.